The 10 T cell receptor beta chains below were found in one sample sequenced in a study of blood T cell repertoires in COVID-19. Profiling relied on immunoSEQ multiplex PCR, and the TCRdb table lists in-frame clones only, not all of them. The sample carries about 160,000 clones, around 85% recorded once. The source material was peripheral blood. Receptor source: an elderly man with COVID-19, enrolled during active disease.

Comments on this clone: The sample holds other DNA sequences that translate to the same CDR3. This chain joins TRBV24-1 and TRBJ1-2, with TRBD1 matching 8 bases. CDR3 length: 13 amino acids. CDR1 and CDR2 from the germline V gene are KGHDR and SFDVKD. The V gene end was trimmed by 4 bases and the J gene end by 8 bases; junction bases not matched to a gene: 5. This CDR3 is CATSDRTGRGYTF. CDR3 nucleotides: TGTGCCACCAGTGACCGGACAGGGAGAGGCTACACCTTC.

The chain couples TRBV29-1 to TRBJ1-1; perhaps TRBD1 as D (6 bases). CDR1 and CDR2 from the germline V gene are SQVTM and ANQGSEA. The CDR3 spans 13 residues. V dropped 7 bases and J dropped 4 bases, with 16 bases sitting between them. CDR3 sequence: CSAQGGDGTEAFF. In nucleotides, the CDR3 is TGCAGCGCTCAAGGGGGTGACGGCACTGAAGCTTTCTTT.

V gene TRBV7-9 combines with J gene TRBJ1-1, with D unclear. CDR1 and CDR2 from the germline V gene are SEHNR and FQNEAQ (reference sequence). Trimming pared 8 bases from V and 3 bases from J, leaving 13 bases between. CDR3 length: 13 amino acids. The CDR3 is CASGRMEYTEAFF. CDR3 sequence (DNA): TGTGCCAGCGGAAGAATGGAGTACACTGAAGCTTTCTTT.

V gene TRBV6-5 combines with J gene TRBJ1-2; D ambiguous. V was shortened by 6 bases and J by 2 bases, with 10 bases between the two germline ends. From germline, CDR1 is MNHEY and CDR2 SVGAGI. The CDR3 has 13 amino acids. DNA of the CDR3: TGTGCCAGCAGAGAGACTCAGAACTATGGCTACACCTTC. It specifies CASRETQNYGYTF.

CDR3 in DNA: TGTGCCAGCAGCTTGGGTCCAGGGGAGACCCAGTACTTC. Amino acids: CASSLGPGETQYF. The gene calls are TRBV7-2 and TRBJ2-5; weak D call: TRBD1 (5 bases). The CDR3 runs to 13 residues. Germline lookup yields CDR1 SGHTA and CDR2 FQGNSA. The V end was cut by 3 bases, the J end by 5 bases, with 10 bases between.

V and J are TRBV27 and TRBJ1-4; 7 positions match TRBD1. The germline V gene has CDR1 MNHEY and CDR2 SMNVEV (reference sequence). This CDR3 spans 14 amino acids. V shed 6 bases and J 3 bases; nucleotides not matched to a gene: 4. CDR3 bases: TGTGCCAGCAGGGGGACAGTAGCTAATGAAAAACTGTTTTTT. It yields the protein CASRGTVANEKLFF.

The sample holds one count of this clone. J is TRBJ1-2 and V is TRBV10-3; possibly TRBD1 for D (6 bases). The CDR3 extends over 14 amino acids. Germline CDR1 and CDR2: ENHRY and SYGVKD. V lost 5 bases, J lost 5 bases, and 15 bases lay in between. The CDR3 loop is CAISSSGEGYGYTF. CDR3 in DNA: TGTGCCATCAGTTCTTCAGGGGAAGGGTATGGCTACACCTTC.

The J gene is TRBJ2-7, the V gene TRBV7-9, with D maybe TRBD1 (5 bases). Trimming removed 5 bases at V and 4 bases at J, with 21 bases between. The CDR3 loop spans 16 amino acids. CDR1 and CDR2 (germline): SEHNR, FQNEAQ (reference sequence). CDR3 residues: CASSPHLTAGPYEQYF. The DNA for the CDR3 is TGTGCCAGCAGCCCCCACCTGACGGCAGGGCCGTACGAGCAGTACTTC.

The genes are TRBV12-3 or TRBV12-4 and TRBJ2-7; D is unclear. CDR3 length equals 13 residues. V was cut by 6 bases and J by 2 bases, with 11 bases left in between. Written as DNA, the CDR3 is TGTGCCAGCAGGTACCCCGGAGCCTACGAGCAGTACTTC. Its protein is CASRYPGAYEQYF.

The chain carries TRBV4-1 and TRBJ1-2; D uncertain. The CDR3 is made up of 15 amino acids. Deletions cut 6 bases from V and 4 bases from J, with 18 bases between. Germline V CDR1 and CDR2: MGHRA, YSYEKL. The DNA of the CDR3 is TGCGCCAGCAGTCACGCCCTGGAGTACCGCTATGGCTACACCTTC. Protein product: CASSHALEYRYGYTF.